These 25 T cell receptor beta chains share one sample of origin, sequenced in a study of shared clonotypes between healthy human individuals. TCRdb's table, derived via immunoSEQ multiplex PCR, lists solely in-frame clones and lacks some. The sample has about half a million clones, over 75% seen once. The sequenced material came from PBMCs. These receptors originate from a woman aged 40 to 49 in good health. Some clones in this sample may be carry-over from other donors' samples.

The chain links TRBV9 to TRBJ2-5; D not resolved. Trimming left V 0 bases short and J 5 bases short, with 11 bases between. The CDR3 is 14 amino acids. The V gene's germline CDR1 is SGDLS and CDR2 YYNGEE. This CDR3 is CASSVGGGLETQYF. The CDR3 coding sequence is TGTGCCAGCAGCGTAGGGGGTGGGCTGGAGACCCAGTACTTC.

The chain carries TRBV29-1 and TRBJ1-1; D is unresolved. Trimming removed 1 base from V and 1 base from J, with 7 bases in between. This CDR3 is 13 amino acids long. Germline V gives CDR1 SQVTM, CDR2 ANQGSEA. The chain's CDR3 is CSVEGQTNTEAFF. The CDR3 nucleotides read TGCAGCGTTGAAGGGCAGACGAACACTGAAGCTTTCTTT. Looking up the rest from reference TRBV29-1 and TRBJ1-1 gives the full variable domain: SAVISQKPSRDICQRGTSLTIQCQVDSQVTMMFWYRQQPGQSLTLIATANQGSEATYESGFVIDKFPISRPNLTFSTLTVSNMSPEDSSIYLCSVEGQTNTEAFFGQGTRLTVV.

The chain links TRBV9 to TRBJ1-2; no firm D call. CDR3 length: 15 residues. Germline assignment: CDR1 SGDLS and CDR2 YYNGEE. Trimming took off 0 bases at V and 4 bases at J, with 13 bases between the two ends. The CDR3 spells CASSVGAGASYGYTF. The CDR3 DNA reads as TGTGCCAGCAGCGTAGGGGCAGGTGCATCCTATGGCTACACCTTC.

This clone was found once. The CDR3 region has the DNA TGCGCCAGCAGCGTAGAGCGGGCCTACAATGAGCAGTTCTTC. This gives the protein CASSVERAYNEQFF. J is TRBJ2-1 and V is TRBV5-1; D is perhaps TRBD2 (6 bases). CDR1 is SGHRS, CDR2 YFSETQ, per germline. Trimming cost V 4 bases and J 2 bases, with 10 bases left between them. The CDR3 consists of 14 residues.

The rearrangement joins TRBV7-2 to TRBJ1-2; D is unresolved. The germline V and J ends were trimmed by 4 bases and 2 bases, with 14 bases remaining between them. CDR1 and CDR2 (germline): SGHTA, FQGNSA. CDR3 length: 15 residues. The CDR3 DNA reads as TGTGCCAGCAGCTCCAGACCAGAGATAAACTATGGCTACACCTTC. It codes for CASSSRPEINYGYTF.

This clone was counted a few times. This sequence joins TRBV28 and TRBJ1-5; D is uncertain. Deletions cut 6 bases from V and 2 bases from J, with 14 bases between. The CDR3 consists of 15 residues. The V gene's germline CDR1 is MDHEN and CDR2 SYDVKM. CDR3 amino acids: CASRPTEGGNQPQHF. DNA for the CDR3: TGTGCCAGCAGACCCACGGAGGGAGGCAATCAGCCCCAGCATTTT. Combining the CDR3 with reference TRBV28 and TRBJ1-5 gives the whole variable domain DVKVTQSSRYLVKRTGEKVFLECVQDMDHENMFWYRQDPGLGLRLIYFSYDVKMKEKGDIPEGYSVSREKKERFSLILESASTNQTSMYLCASRPTEGGNQPQHFGDGTRLSIL.

Only one count was recorded for this clone. In the same sample, other DNA sequences code for this CDR3. The chain links TRBV28 to TRBJ2-1; no reliable D call. V was pared by 4 bases and J by 6 bases, with 7 bases between. CDR1 MDHEN and CDR2 SYDVKM come from the germline V gene. This CDR3 spans 12 amino acids. The CDR3 here is CASSSLGNEQFF. Written as DNA, the CDR3 is TGTGCCAGCAGTTCCCTGGGCAATGAGCAGTTCTTC.

The V and J genes are TRBV30 and TRBJ2-1, with D perhaps TRBD1 (5 bases). V lost 3 bases and J 9 bases, leaving 12 bases between the germline ends. CDR3 length equals 12 residues. Germline values: CDR1 GTSNPN, CDR2 SVGIG (reference sequence). The DNA for the CDR3 is TGTGCCTGGAGCCCCGGCAGGGTTGAGCAGTTCTTC. Its protein is CAWSPGRVEQFF. Supplemented by reference TRBV30 and TRBJ2-1, the full variable domain reads SQTIHQWPATLVQPVGSPLSLECTVEGTSNPNLYWYRQAAGRGLQLLFYSVGIGQISSEVPQNLSASRPQDRQFILSSKKLLLSDSGFYLCAWSPGRVEQFFGPGTRLTVL.

The V call is TRBV4-1, the J call TRBJ2-5; 13 bases are a match to TRBD2. Germline CDR1 and CDR2: MGHRA and YSYEKL. Trimming removed 5 bases from V and 5 bases from J; junction bases left unmatched: 8. There are 16 residues in the CDR3. Written as DNA, the CDR3 is TGCGCCAGCAGCTACACGGGACTAGCGGGATGGGAGACCCAGTACTTC. This encodes CASSYTGLAGWETQYF.

CDR3 nucleotide sequence: TGCGCCAGCAGCCCCACAGGGGACGGCGAGCAGTTCTTC. As protein: CASSPTGDGEQFF. The chain links TRBV5-1 to TRBJ2-1; 7 bases map to TRBD1. Trimming removed 4 bases from V and 10 bases from J; junction bases left unmatched: 8. The V gene's germline CDR1 is SGHRS and CDR2 YFSETQ. This CDR3 has 13 amino acids.

A remark on this clone: Given a far larger clone just one base away, this is likely a sequencing read error. Other DNA sequences in this sample translate to the same CDR3. J is TRBJ2-5 and V is TRBV11-3, with 7 bases aligning to TRBD1. Germline V gene lookup returns CDR1 SGHNT and CDR2 YENEEA. This CDR3 is 15 amino acids long. Trimming cost V 5 bases and J 1 base; bases outside gene matches: 7. The CDR3 DNA reads as TGTGCCAGCAGCCGTAGGACAGGAAGCCAAGAGACCCAGTACTTC. Protein product: CASSRRTGSQETQYF.

This chain links TRBV5-1 with TRBJ1-2; D perhaps matches TRBD1 (5 bases). Germline V lookup: CDR1 SGHRS, CDR2 YFSETQ. The CDR3 contains 15 residues. V lost 3 bases and J lost 5, with 17 bases in between. CDR3 in DNA: TGCGCCAGCAGCTCGAGCTTGGGGGTTCAATATGGCTACACCTTC. This sequence encodes CASSSSLGVQYGYTF. Full variable domain (outside the CDR3, taken from reference TRBV5-1 and TRBJ1-2): KAGVTQTPRYLIKTRGQQVTLSCSPISGHRSVSWYQQTPGQGLQFLFEYFSETQRNKGNFPGRFSGRQFSNSRSEMNVSTLELGDSALYLCASSSSLGVQYGYTFGSGTRLTVV.

Turning to this clone: A far larger clone is a single base away, which makes a read error likely. Other nucleotide sequences from this sample produce the same CDR3. The genes are TRBV7-9 and TRBJ2-5; D call uncertain. The germline CDR1 and CDR2 sequences are SEHNR and FQNEAQ (reference sequence). The CDR3 sequence is 12 residues long. V lost 0 bases and J lost 4, with 3 bases in between. DNA for the CDR3: TGTGCCAGCAGCTTAGCGATAGAGACCCAGTACTTC. Translating it yields CASSLAIETQYF.

Details on this clone: A far larger clone is off by one base, so a read error is likely. The rearrangement joins TRBV20-1 to TRBJ1-5; no definite D call. Germline lookup yields CDR1 DFQATT and CDR2 SNEGSKA (reference sequence). Trimming pared 4 bases from V and 0 bases from J, leaving 1 base between. The CDR3 is made up of 11 amino acids. CDR3 DNA sequence: TGCAGTGCTAATAGCAATCAGCCCCAGCATTTT. Translated: CSANSNQPQHF.

This clone was seen once. This chain uses TRBV5-8 with TRBJ1-4; D ambiguous. CDR3 length: 15 residues. The V end was cut by 1 base, the J end by 3 bases, with 10 bases between. Germline assignment: CDR1 SGHTS and CDR2 YDEGEE. As DNA, the CDR3 is TGTGCCAGCAGCTTGTTACGAGGAGCTAATGAAAAACTGTTTTTT. This translates into CASSLLRGANEKLFF.

The chain has TRBV19 and TRBJ1-5; no clear D gene. This CDR3 has 13 residues. Trimming shortened V by 3 bases and J by 5 bases, and 8 bases separated the two germline ends. The germline V gene encodes CDR1 LNHDA and CDR2 SQIVND (reference sequence). The CDR3 coding sequence is TGTGCCAGTAGTATCCGGGCGGATCAGCCCCAGCATTTT. Its translation: CASSIRADQPQHF.

The chain uses TRBV7-3 and TRBJ2-5; D perhaps matches TRBD1 (6 bases). The last part of the DNA fits TRBJ2-7 better; the J call may be wrong. Per germline, CDR1 SGHTA and CDR2 FQGTGA. CDR3 size: 14 residues. The CDR3 reads CASSPDRFSYEQYF. The CDR3 coding sequence is TGTGCCAGCAGCCCCGACAGGTTTTCCTACGAGCAGTACTTC.

This clone has just one count. This may be a read error, as it is one base from a much larger clone. The same CDR3 can be traced to other DNA sequences in this sample. This rearrangement joins TRBV27 to TRBJ2-5, with 7 bases aligning to TRBD2. CDR1 MNHEY and CDR2 SMNVEV come from the germline V gene (reference sequence). Trimming took 0 bases from V and 2 from J; bases not matched to a gene: 0. The CDR3 spans 14 residues. The CDR3 sequence is CASSLSGRQETQYF. Here the CDR3 DNA reads TGTGCCAGCAGTTTATCCGGGAGGCAAGAGACCCAGTACTTC.

This clone was found a few times. The V and J genes are TRBV30 and TRBJ2-7; D call uncertain. Trimming took 3 bases from V and 3 from J, leaving 9 bases between them. Germline CDR1 is GTSNPN and CDR2 is SVGIG (reference sequence). The CDR3 loop spans 12 amino acids. CDR3 amino acids: CAWSPPGYEQYF. The CDR3 bases are TGTGCCTGGAGCCCCCCTGGCTACGAGCAGTACTTC. The full variable domain, rest sourced from reference TRBV30 and TRBJ2-7, is SQTIHQWPATLVQPVGSPLSLECTVEGTSNPNLYWYRQAAGRGLQLLFYSVGIGQISSEVPQNLSASRPQDRQFILSSKKLLLSDSGFYLCAWSPPGYEQYFGPGTRLTVT.

The V call is TRBV7-9, the J call TRBJ1-4; D unclear. Germline assignment: CDR1 SEHNR and CDR2 FQNEAQ (reference sequence). Trimming pared 5 bases from V and 8 bases from J, leaving 15 bases between. The CDR3 spans 14 residues. CDR3 sequence (DNA): TGTGCCAGCAGCCGCACCGGACTGGAAGAAAAACTGTTTTTT. Translating it yields CASSRTGLEEKLFF.

The chain is built from TRBV11-1 and TRBJ2-3; no firm D call. CDR1 and CDR2 from the germline V gene are SGHAT and FQDESV (reference sequence). Trimming pared 4 bases from V and 3 bases from J, leaving 14 bases between. The CDR3 has 15 amino acids. The CDR3 sequence is CASSSHRKSTDTQYF. In nucleotides, the CDR3 is TGTGCCAGCAGCTCCCACCGTAAGTCGACAGATACGCAGTATTTT.

The table lists this clone with a few counts. It differs at one base from a far larger clone, so likely a read error. CDR3 nucleotide sequence: TGCGCCAGCAGCCAAGATCCCCTAGCCCGCTACAAGCAGTACTTC. Amino acids: CASSQDPLARYKQYF. This chain joins TRBV4-1 and TRBJ2-7, with D possibly matching TRBD2 (5 bases). This CDR3 region has 15 residues. Per the germline V gene, CDR1 is MGHRA and CDR2 is YSYEKL.

The V gene is TRBV6-6, the J gene TRBJ1-5; weak D call: TRBD1 (6 bases). Germline assignment: CDR1 MNHNY and CDR2 SVGAGI (reference sequence). Trimming took off 4 bases at V and 0 bases at J, with 10 bases between the two ends. The CDR3 extends over 15 amino acids. As DNA, the CDR3 is TGTGCCAGCAGTTCTACAGGGTATAGCAATCAGCCCCAGCATTTT. It encodes CASSSTGYSNQPQHF.

With respect to this clone: The likely explanation is a read error, given a far larger clone one base away. This same CDR3 is encoded by further DNA sequences in the sample. J is TRBJ2-6 and V is TRBV30; the D is unclear. V was cut by 5 bases and J by 1 base, with 12 bases left in between. The CDR3 is made up of 15 amino acids. Germline V gives CDR1 GTSNPN, CDR2 SVGIG (reference sequence). As DNA, the CDR3 is TGTGCCTGGGTCCTGAGCTTATCTGGGGCCAACGTCCTGACTTTC. Protein product: CAWVLSLSGANVLTF.

This rearrangement joins TRBV4-2 to TRBJ2-3; D ambiguous. V lost 0 bases, J lost 4 bases, and 5 bases lay in between. CDR3 length: 13 residues. The germline V gene encodes CDR1 LGHNA and CDR2 YNFKEQ. CDR3 DNA sequence: TGTGCCAGCAGCCAAGATCTGGCAGATACGCAGTATTTT. Its protein product is CASSQDLADTQYF.